This is a list of T cell receptor beta chains from one sample in a study of cytomegalovirus exposure and HLA in healthy donors. Profiling relied on immunoSEQ multiplex PCR, and the TCRdb table lists in-frame clones only, not all of them. The sample records more than 150,000 clones, around three quarters being singletons. The sequenced sample was PBMCs. These TCRs come from a woman under 40 in good health and CMV-seronegative. The CDR3 runs from the conserved cysteine through the conserved F or W. Rows give clone size only sometimes, using once, few, many, or a class for an expanded clone.

cdr3_length clone_size j_call v_call cdr3_aa
16 few TRBJ2-1 TRBV12-5 CASGSHAGTSASEQFF
14 . TRBJ2-5 TRBV7-6 CASSLVSGGETQYF
15 . TRBJ2-1 TRBV4-3 CASSQSRGGYNEQFF
15 . TRBJ2-1 TRBV7-3 CASSFGGSSYNEQFF
15 . TRBJ1-6 TRBV7-8 CASSLLGRPNSPLHF
15 . TRBJ1-1 TRBV25-1 CASSEPRQGNTEAFF
16 . TRBJ2-1 TRBV6-5 CASSYSGTGIHNEQFF
14 . TRBJ1-3 TRBV27 CASSSGDTRNTIYF
14 . TRBJ1-1 TRBV21-1 CASYRRAGDTEAFF
16 . TRBJ1-1 TRBV25-1 CASSGIQGFRNTEAFF
13 few TRBJ2-7 TRBV30 CAWSARDAYEQYF
14 . TRBJ1-1 TRBV5-1 CASSSWDSNTEAFF
16 once TRBJ2-1 TRBV11-3 CASSLGTDRAYNEQFF
14 once TRBJ1-2 TRBV11-2 CASSLGHLNYGYTF
13 . TRBJ1-5 TRBV19 CASSIPGNQPQHF
13 . TRBJ1-1 TRBV19 CATRDRENTEAFF
17 . TRBJ1-2 TRBV18 CASSPRTGGRSNYGYTF
15 few TRBJ1-1 TRBV19 CASRDSSRENTEAFF
14 . TRBJ1-1 TRBV2 CASSGQGRNTEAFF
14 . TRBJ2-5 TRBV30 CAWKLEGMGETQYF
16 . TRBJ1-5 TRBV5-6 CASSSWDTLYNQPQHF
14 . TRBJ2-2 TRBV7-2 CASAGTRRTGELFF
14 . TRBJ1-4 TRBV2 CASSMTGGNEKLFF
14 . TRBJ1-6 TRBV19 CASSRGSYNSPLHF
13 . TRBJ1-2 TRBV19 CASSFGSGYGYTF
16 . TRBJ2-3 TRBV5-1 CASNGLAGGLGDTQYF
15 . TRBJ1-6 TRBV30 CAWTLPGQDDSPLHF
14 . TRBJ2-7 TRBV5-3 CASDPRTSSYEQYF
17 few TRBJ2-6 TRBV7-6 CASSPIRTELGANVLTF
15 . TRBJ1-2 TRBV18 CASSPPGTGGIGYTF